The 21 T cell receptor beta chains below were found in one sample sequenced in a study of blood T cells in healthy people across ages. A J-beta primer mix and a sample-barcoded 5' primer were used in a second PCR of roughly 6 to 11 cycles. TCRdb reanalysed the 5' RACE reads using MiXCR and keeps one entry per CDR3 protein. This sample has about 650,000 distinct CDR3 sequences, with approximately 29% found just once. Source material: blood. The receptors were sampled from a woman older than 75 in good health.

J is TRBJ1-1 and V is TRBV7-3; 9 bases align to TRBD1. The CDR3 spans 14 residues. Germline-derived CDR1 and CDR2 are SGHTA and FQGTGA. Losses at the gene ends were 3 bases for V and 4 bases for J; bases not matched to a gene: 3. The CDR3, as DNA: TGTGCCAGCAGCTTTGGGACAGGGACCACTGAAGCTTTCTTT. It yields the protein CASSFGTGTTEAFF.

There are many counts of this clonotype. The chain uses TRBV5-1 and TRBJ2-3; D assignment may be TRBD1 or TRBD2 (5 bases each). Germline loops: CDR1 SGHRS, CDR2 YFSETQ. The CDR3 covers 14 residues. V was trimmed by 7 bases and J by 2 bases, leaving 14 bases between them. CDR3 in DNA: TGCGCCAGCCGTTCGGGACCTAACACAGATACGCAGTATTTT. Its translation: CASRSGPNTDTQYF. Combining the CDR3 with reference TRBV5-1 and TRBJ2-3 gives the whole variable domain KAGVTQTPRYLIKTRGQQVTLSCSPISGHRSVSWYQQTPGQGLQFLFEYFSETQRNKGNFPGRFSGRQFSNSRSEMNVSTLELGDSALYLCASRSGPNTDTQYFGPGTRLTVL.

The sample holds many counts of this clonotype. The rearrangement links TRBV6-6 to TRBJ2-1; D possibly matches TRBD1 or TRBD2 (6 bases each). The CDR3 spans 14 residues. Germline CDR1 MNHNY, CDR2 SVGAGI (reference sequence). With 2 bases removed from V and 4 bases from J, the gap between germline ends came to 9 bases. The CDR3 sequence is CASSYEGGYNEQFF. The CDR3 nucleotides are TGTGCCAGCAGTTACGAGGGGGGTTACAATGAGCAGTTCTTC.

This clonotype was found many times. The V and J genes are TRBV9 and TRBJ2-3; a possible D gene is TRBD1 (5 bases). The CDR3 consists of 15 residues. CDR1 and CDR2 from the germline V gene are SGDLS and YYNGEE. V was trimmed by 0 bases and J by 0 bases, leaving 8 bases between them. CDR3 residues: CASSVEGKSTDTQYF. In DNA, the CDR3 is TGTGCCAGCAGCGTAGAGGGGAAAAGCACAGATACGCAGTATTTT.

This chain joins TRBV7-9 and TRBJ1-1; 7 bases align to TRBD1. The CDR3 spans 13 residues. Germline lookup yields CDR1 SEHNR and CDR2 FQNEAQ (reference sequence). V was pared by 7 bases and J by 5 bases, with 7 bases of the junction left unmatched. CDR3 region: CASTSDRATEAFF. The CDR3 DNA sequence: TGTGCCAGCACCTCCGACAGGGCTACTGAAGCTTTCTTT.

The J gene is TRBJ1-5, the V gene TRBV2, with D possibly matching TRBD1 (5 bases). The V end was cut by 6 bases, the J end by 5 bases, with 11 bases between. The germline CDR1 and CDR2 sequences are SNHLY and FYNNEI. This CDR3 has 13 amino acids. Here the CDR3 reads CASSREGDQPQHF. The CDR3 nucleotides read TGTGCCAGCAGCAGGGAAGGAGATCAGCCCCAGCATTTT.

This clonotype has just a few counts. The chain couples TRBV27 to TRBJ1-4, with TRBD1 matching 9 bases. CDR3 length equals 16 residues. Per germline, CDR1 MNHEY and CDR2 SMNVEV (reference sequence). V dropped 6 bases and J dropped 7; count of bases not matched to a gene: 12. CDR3 sequence: CASSRDRGSQTEKLFF. In DNA form, the CDR3 reads TGTGCCAGCAGCCGAGACAGGGGGAGCCAAACTGAAAAACTGTTTTTT.

The chain links TRBV18 to TRBJ1-1, with D perhaps matching TRBD1 (5 bases). V lost 2 bases, J lost 4 bases, and 8 bases lay in between. Germline CDR1 is KGHSH and CDR2 is LQKENI. This CDR3 is built from 13 residues. CDR3 amino acids: CASSPKGATEAFF. The CDR3 DNA follows: TGTGCCAGCTCACCAAAAGGGGCCACTGAAGCTTTCTTT.

V is TRBV7-9 and J is TRBJ2-1; 11 positions match TRBD2. V shed 1 base and J 5 bases; nucleotides not matched to a gene: 4. The CDR3 is 16 amino acids. Germline CDR1 is SEHNR and CDR2 is FQNEAQ (reference sequence). The CDR3 sequence: CASSLGLAGGDNEQFF. DNA for the CDR3: TGTGCCAGCAGCTTAGGGCTAGCGGGGGGTGACAATGAGCAGTTCTTC.

This clonotype turned up a few times. This chain joins TRBV5-4 and TRBJ2-1; 9 bases agree with TRBD2. The CDR3 totals 18 residues. V lost 3 bases to trimming and J lost 5 bases; unmatched junction nucleotides: 15. In germline, CDR1 is SGHNT, CDR2 YYREEE (reference sequence). For the CDR3, the DNA is TGTGCCAGCAGCTCCAGCGGGGGGCCCGTGAGGTTCCACAATGAGCAGTTCTTC. Protein: CASSSSGGPVRFHNEQFF.

On this clonotype: With a much larger clone just one base away, this may be a read error. The V and J genes are TRBV7-3 and TRBJ2-5, with no clear D. The CDR3 has 13 amino acids. The V gene's germline CDR1 is SGHTA and CDR2 FQGTGA. The CDR3, as DNA: TGTGCCAACAGCTTGAACAGCCGGGAGACCCAGTACTTC. As protein: CANSLNSRETQYF. The entire variable domain, with the rest obtained from reference TRBV7-3 and TRBJ2-5, is as follows: GAGVSQTPSNKVTEKGKYVELRCDPISGHTALYWYRQSLGQGPEFLIYFQGTGAADDSGLPNDRFFAVRPEGSVSTLKIQRTERGDSAVYLCANSLNSRETQYFGPGTRLLVL.

Comments on this clonotype: The junction departs from germline at one end; a sequencing error may be responsible. This chain connects TRBV5-1 to TRBJ2-5; D is undetermined. Looked up from germline, CDR1 is SGHRS and CDR2 is YFSETQ. There are 13 residues in the CDR3. CDR3 coding DNA: TGCGCCAGCTCCCGACAAGACCAGGAGACCCAGTACTTC. Encoded protein: CASSRQDQETQYF.

This clonotype was seen ten or more times. V is TRBV5-1 and J is TRBJ2-7; 9 bases agree with TRBD1. CDR1 is SGHRS and CDR2 is YFSETQ in the germline V gene. The CDR3 extends over 15 amino acids. V gave up 0 bases and J gave up 3 bases; unmatched junction bases: 4. The CDR3 sequence is CASSLEGGQGYEQYF. CDR3 nucleotide sequence: TGCGCCAGCAGCTTGGAAGGGGGACAGGGCTACGAGCAGTACTTC.

This clonotype was detected a few times. The chain carries TRBV7-2 and TRBJ1-3; D remains ambiguous. The CDR3 spans 15 residues. The ends were cut back, 4 bases at V and 0 bases at J, with 10 bases in the middle. The germline CDR1 and CDR2 sequences are SGHTA and FQGNSA. CDR3 amino acids: CASSYTPASGNTIYF. CDR3 bases: TGTGCCAGCAGCTATACCCCAGCCTCTGGAAACACCATATATTTT.

A remark on this clonotype: A much larger clone lies one base from this, so it may be a read error. The chain employs TRBV29-1 and TRBJ2-7, with D perhaps matching TRBD1 or TRBD2 (5 bases each). Germline CDR1 SQVTM, CDR2 ANQGSEA. The germline V and J ends were trimmed by 4 bases and 7 bases, with 14 bases remaining between them. This CDR3 has 12 amino acids. The CDR3 loop reads CSVGEMGLEQYF. Here the CDR3 DNA reads TGCAGCGTTGGGGAGATGGGGCTTGAGCAGTACTTC.

The chain carries TRBV11-2 and TRBJ2-2; 9 bases align to TRBD2. Per the germline V gene, CDR1 is SGHAT and CDR2 is FQNNGV. The CDR3 runs 17 residues. Trimming at V came to 1 base and at J to 1 base, leaving 4 bases not matched to a gene. CDR3 sequence reads: CASSLALAGLNTGELFF. Here the CDR3 DNA reads TGTGCCAGCAGCTTAGCCCTAGCGGGGTTGAACACCGGGGAGCTGTTTTTT.

This clonotype came up many times. This chain uses TRBV20-1 with TRBJ1-2; D is perhaps TRBD1 (6 bases). The ends were cut back, 8 bases at V and 4 bases at J, with 20 bases in the middle. Germline V lookup: CDR1 DFQATT, CDR2 SNEGSKA (reference sequence). This CDR3 region has 14 residues. The CDR3 spells CSRPTRGGPYGYTF. In DNA form, the CDR3 reads TGCAGTCGACCGACAAGGGGGGGCCCCTATGGCTACACCTTC.

A note on this clonotype: A single base separates this from a much larger clone, so it may be a read error. The chain links TRBV9 to TRBJ1-1, with D maybe TRBD1 (6 bases). This CDR3 has 15 residues. Germline CDR1 reads SGDLS; CDR2 reads YYNGEE. Trimming removed 4 bases from V and 11 bases from J, with 24 bases in between. The DNA for the CDR3 is TGTGCCAGCAGCCCCAGGATGGGACAAATGTCGATGGCTTTCTTT. The encoded protein is CASSPRMGQMSMAFF.

This clonotype was counted ten times or more. V gene TRBV9 combines with J gene TRBJ2-3; a possible D gene is TRBD2 (5 bases). The CDR3 consists of 14 residues. Germline V gene lookup returns CDR1 SGDLS and CDR2 YYNGEE. Trimming removed 3 bases at V and 4 bases at J, with 12 bases between. Here the CDR3 reads CASSAAGSADTQYF. The CDR3 DNA follows: TGTGCCAGCAGCGCGGCGGGCAGTGCAGATACGCAGTATTTT.

Many counts were recorded for this clonotype. The V and J genes are TRBV5-1 and TRBJ1-1; perhaps TRBD1 as D (5 bases). Germline loops: CDR1 SGHRS, CDR2 YFSETQ. Trimming pared 3 bases from V and 4 bases from J, leaving 19 bases between. The CDR3 covers 16 residues. The CDR3 is CASSSGDGWRGTEAFF. In DNA, the CDR3 is TGCGCCAGCAGCTCCGGGGACGGGTGGAGGGGCACTGAAGCTTTCTTT.

The chain uses TRBV7-2 and TRBJ1-1, with D possibly TRBD1 on 5 matching bases. The germline gives CDR1 SGHTA, CDR2 FQGNSA. V lost 3 bases and J 0 bases, leaving 14 bases between the germline ends. This CDR3 region has 16 residues. In nucleotides, the CDR3 is TGTGCCAGCAGCTTTCTTCCAGGGCCATTGAACACTGAAGCTTTCTTT. Translating gives CASSFLPGPLNTEAFF.